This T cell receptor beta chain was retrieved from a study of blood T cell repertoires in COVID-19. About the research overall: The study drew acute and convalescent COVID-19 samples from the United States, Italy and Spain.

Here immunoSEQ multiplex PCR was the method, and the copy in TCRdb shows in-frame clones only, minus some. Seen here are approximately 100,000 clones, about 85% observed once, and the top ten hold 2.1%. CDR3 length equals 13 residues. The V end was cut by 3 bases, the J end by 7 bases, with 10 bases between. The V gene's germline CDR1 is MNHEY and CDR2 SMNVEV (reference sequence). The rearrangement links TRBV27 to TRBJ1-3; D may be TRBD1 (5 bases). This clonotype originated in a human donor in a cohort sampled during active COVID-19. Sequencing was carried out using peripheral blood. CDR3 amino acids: CASSLRGSNTIYF. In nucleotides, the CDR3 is TGTGCCAGCAGTTTGCGGGGGTCCAACACCATATATTTT.